The source of this TCR beta chain is a study of cytomegalovirus exposure and HLA in healthy donors. The PCR used 60 Vbeta and 13 Jbeta primers. Using immunoSEQ multiplex PCR, the repertoire was profiled, and TCRdb retains in-frame clones only, with some absent. The sample includes a few hundred thousand clones, 80% of them seen just once. Trimming took 2 bases from V and 6 from J, leaving 5 bases between them. The germline V gene has CDR1 PRHDT and CDR2 FYEKMQ (reference sequence). The CDR3 contains 11 residues. V and J are TRBV13 and TRBJ2-7; D is uncertain. This TCR was recovered from a girl aged 2-10 years in good health and CMV-seronegative. Input material: PBMCs. In nucleotides, the CDR3 is TGTGCCAGCAGCTTACTGTCCGAGCAGTACTTC. It codes for CASSLLSEQYF.